These T cell receptor beta chains were read from a single sample in a study of control samples from healthy donors and cancer patients. Profiled with immunoSEQ multiplex PCR; TCRdb holds only in-frame clones, not every one. Altogether roughly 370,000 clones are present, around 90% being singletons, with the ten largest covering around 6.8%. The source material was PBMCs. These receptors all stem from a man in his forties or fifties with head and neck cancer. CDR3s include the opening cysteine and the closing phenylalanine or tryptophan. Each record gives: V gene, CDR3 protein.

V: TRBV6-5; CDR3: CASSFRGPGGSYEQYF
V: TRBV28; CDR3: CASSFASAGGYEQYF
V: TRBV5-4; CDR3: CASSSPQRPGGAMDEQYF
V: TRBV6-5; CDR3: CASRLLQGVWETQYF
V: TRBV10-1; CDR3: CASTPRENTEAFF
V: TRBV6-6; CDR3: CASSLGQGDFGYTF
V: TRBV6-5; CDR3: CASSSRSGTHTDTQYF
V: TRBV2; CDR3: CASKGTTGPGTQYF
V: TRBV18; CDR3: CASSPNSGELFF
V: TRBV2; CDR3: CASSDSGSGANVLTF
V: TRBV2; CDR3: CASSWDRGGSPLHF
V: TRBV28; CDR3: CASRNRDTRRNQPQHF
V: TRBV6-5; CDR3: CASSYSIQMNTEAFF
V: TRBV18; CDR3: CASSPQRVAGELFF